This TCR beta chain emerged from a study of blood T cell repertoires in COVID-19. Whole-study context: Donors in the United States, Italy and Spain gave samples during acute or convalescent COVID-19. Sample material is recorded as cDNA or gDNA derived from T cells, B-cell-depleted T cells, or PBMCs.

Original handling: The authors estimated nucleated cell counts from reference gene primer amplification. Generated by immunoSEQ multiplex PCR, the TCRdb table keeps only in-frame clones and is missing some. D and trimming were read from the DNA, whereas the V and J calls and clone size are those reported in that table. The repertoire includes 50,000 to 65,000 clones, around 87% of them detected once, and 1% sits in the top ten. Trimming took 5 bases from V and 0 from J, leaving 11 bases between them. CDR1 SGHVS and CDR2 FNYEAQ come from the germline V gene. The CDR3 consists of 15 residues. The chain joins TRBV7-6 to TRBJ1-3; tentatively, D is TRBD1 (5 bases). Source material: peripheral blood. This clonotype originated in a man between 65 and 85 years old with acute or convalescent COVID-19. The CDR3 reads CASSPGTNSGNTIYF. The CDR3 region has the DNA TGTGCCAGCAGCCCCGGGACTAACTCTGGAAACACCATATATTTT. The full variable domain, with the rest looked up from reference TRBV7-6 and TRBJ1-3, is GAGVSQSPRYKVTKRGQDVALRCDPISGHVSLYWYRQALGQGPEFLTYFNYEAQQDKSGLPNDRFSAERPEGSISTLTIQRTEQRDSAMYRCASSPGTNSGNTIYFGEGSWLTVV.